Below, 16 T cell receptor beta chains from the same sample are listed, as sequenced in a study of shared clonotypes between healthy human individuals. The naive CD8 population came from CD45RO-negative cells selected for CCR7, without terminally differentiated effector memory CD45RA+ cells. Produced via immunoSEQ multiplex PCR; TCRdb's table is partial and in-frame only. The sample has about 2.1 million clones; just under 95% are singletons. The sample consisted of naive CD8+ T cells from PBMCs. The receptors stem from a man between 18 and 29 years old in good health. Some clones in this sample may be carry-over from other donors' samples.

The rearrangement joins TRBV19 to TRBJ1-1; D remains unclear. V lost 0 bases, J lost 8 bases, and 10 bases lay in between. Germline CDR1 is LNHDA and CDR2 is SQIVND (reference sequence). This CDR3 has 13 amino acids. The CDR3 DNA sequence: TGTGCCAGTAGTATAGACGGGCAGCCCGAAGCTTTCTTT. It codes for CASSIDGQPEAFF.

This chain links TRBV4-1 with TRBJ1-1; D is undetermined. V shed 1 base and J shed 4 bases, with 16 bases lying between them. Germline CDR1 and CDR2: MGHRA and YSYEKL. The CDR3 extends over 16 amino acids. This CDR3 reads CASSQVARHPLTEAFF. In DNA form, the CDR3 reads TGCGCCAGCAGCCAAGTGGCACGTCATCCCCTCACTGAAGCTTTCTTT.

The V gene is TRBV5-1, the J gene TRBJ2-1; maybe TRBD2 (5 bases). There are 17 residues in the CDR3. Trimming took 4 bases from V and 0 from J, leaving 17 bases between them. The germline V gene has CDR1 SGHRS and CDR2 YFSETQ. CDR3: CASSPGWSPSSYNEQFF. In DNA, the CDR3 is TGCGCCAGCAGCCCGGGGTGGAGTCCCAGCTCCTACAATGAGCAGTTCTTC.

This chain links TRBV10-3 with TRBJ2-1, with a weak D call TRBD1 (6 bases). The CDR3 spans 16 residues. Germline assignment: CDR1 ENHRY and CDR2 SYGVKD. The V end was cut by 6 bases, the J end by 3 bases, with 18 bases between. CDR3 bases: TGTGCCATCAGCTCCCCCAGGGGACAAAACTACAATGAGCAGTTCTTC. Amino acid sequence: CAISSPRGQNYNEQFF.

A word on this clone: The same CDR3 also results from other DNA sequences found in this sample. V usage is TRBV28 and J usage is TRBJ2-1; tentatively, D is TRBD1 or TRBD2 (5 bases each). This CDR3 has 13 residues. Trimming took off 5 bases at V and 5 bases at J, with 10 bases between the two ends. From germline, CDR1 is MDHEN and CDR2 SYDVKM. The CDR3 DNA sequence: TGTGCCAGCAGTCTCTTGGGGGACAATGAGCAGTTCTTC. The encoded protein is CASSLLGDNEQFF.

On this clone itself: Different DNA sequences within this sample yield the same CDR3. V usage is TRBV6-1 and J usage is TRBJ2-3; D perhaps matches TRBD1 (5 bases). The germline V gene has CDR1 MNHNS and CDR2 SASEGT. V was pared by 10 bases and J by 1 base, with 9 bases between. The CDR3 contains 12 residues. The CDR3 reads CATKGGTDTQYF. CDR3 DNA sequence: TGTGCCACCAAAGGGGGCACAGATACGCAGTATTTT.

The CDR3 nucleotides are TGCAGCGTGCGAGCGGGAGTGTACGAGCAGTACTTC. Translation gives CSVRAGVYEQYF. This chain joins TRBV29-1 and TRBJ2-7; 8 bases map to TRBD2. Germline assignment: CDR1 SQVTM and CDR2 ANQGSEA. The J segment lost 4 bases and the V segment lost 6 bases, leaving 5 bases of the junction unmatched. This CDR3 contains 12 residues.

The V call is TRBV13, the J call TRBJ2-7; perhaps TRBD1 as D (6 bases). Germline V CDR1 and CDR2: PRHDT, FYEKMQ (reference sequence). The CDR3 sequence is 14 residues long. Between the trimmed V and J ends, which lost 6 bases and 4 bases, there was a span of 16 bases. The CDR3 coding sequence is TGTGCCAGCAGGGAAATGGGGGCTGGGTACGAGCAGTACTTC. It encodes CASREMGAGYEQYF.

This clone was seen only once. The chain is built from TRBV28 and TRBJ2-3; perhaps D is TRBD1 or TRBD2 (7 bases each). CDR1 is MDHEN, CDR2 SYDVKM, per germline. V lost 6 bases and J lost 7, with 23 bases in between. This CDR3 is 16 amino acids long. CDR3 nucleotide sequence: TGTGCCAGCAGCCAAGGGGGCGGGGGCTGGAGTCATACGCAGTATTTT. Protein product: CASSQGGGGWSHTQYF.

The rearrangement links TRBV30 to TRBJ2-2; 7 bases match TRBD1. This CDR3 comprises 14 residues. J gave up 7 bases and V 6 bases, and 11 bases lay outside the gene matches. Germline-derived CDR1 and CDR2 are GTSNPN and SVGIG (reference sequence). CDR3 amino acids: CACSGTATIGELFF. The CDR3 bases are TGTGCCTGCTCCGGGACAGCCACCATCGGGGAGCTGTTTTTT.

CDR3 nucleotide sequence: TGTGCCAGCAGCCAAGATGCTAGCGGGGGGTACAATGAGCAGTTCTTC. Its translation is CASSQDASGGYNEQFF. The rearrangement joins TRBV4-2 to TRBJ2-1, with 11 bases fitting TRBD2. This CDR3 spans 16 amino acids. The trim removed 0 bases at V and 4 bases at J, leaving 2 bases unmatched. CDR1 is LGHNA, CDR2 YNFKEQ, per germline.

V usage is TRBV7-2 and J usage is TRBJ2-3; a possible D gene is TRBD2 (7 bases). The CDR3 runs 17 residues. Between the trimmed V and J ends, which lost 5 bases and 3 bases, there was a span of 21 bases. CDR1 is SGHTA and CDR2 is FQGNSA in the germline V gene. The chain's CDR3 is CASSQRGGLIGTDTQYF. CDR3 bases: TGTGCCAGCAGCCAAAGGGGGGGCTTGATAGGGACAGATACGCAGTATTTT.

The V and J genes are TRBV6-1 and TRBJ2-1, with D possibly matching TRBD2 (6 bases). The CDR3 length is 14 residues. V was pared by 3 bases and J by 7 bases, with 13 bases between. CDR1 MNHNS and CDR2 SASEGT come from the germline V gene. The CDR3, as DNA: TGTGCCAGCAGTGACTTGGCCGCGGGGAATGAGCAGTTCTTC. Translated, it gives CASSDLAAGNEQFF.

This clone was seen only once. The chain couples TRBV27 to TRBJ2-2, with 11 bases that match TRBD2. CDR3 length: 17 amino acids. Germline V gives CDR1 MNHEY, CDR2 SMNVEV (reference sequence). With 3 bases clipped from V and 9 bases from J, the junction kept 12 bases outside the gene matches. The DNA for the CDR3 is TGTGCCAGCAGTTTCGGGGCTAGCGGGAGGTCGATTTGGGAGCTGTTTTTT. Its protein is CASSFGASGRSIWELFF.

V is TRBV27 and J is TRBJ1-4; TRBD1 matches at 8 bases. The V segment lost 6 bases and the J segment 2 bases; nucleotides outside the gene matches: 2. There are 14 residues in the CDR3. Germline-derived CDR1 and CDR2 are MNHEY and SMNVEV (reference sequence). The CDR3 spells CASRYRGTNEKLFF. The DNA for the CDR3 is TGTGCCAGCAGGTACAGGGGGACTAATGAAAAACTGTTTTTT.

The chain combines TRBV28 with TRBJ2-7; TRBD2 is a possible D gene (6 bases). Germline V gives CDR1 MDHEN, CDR2 SYDVKM. The V gene lost 3 bases and the J gene lost 3 bases, with 18 bases spanning the gap. The CDR3 has 16 amino acids. The CDR3 sequence: CASSFRREKGLYEQYF. CDR3 sequence (DNA): TGTGCCAGCAGTTTCCGGAGGGAGAAGGGACTCTACGAGCAGTACTTC.